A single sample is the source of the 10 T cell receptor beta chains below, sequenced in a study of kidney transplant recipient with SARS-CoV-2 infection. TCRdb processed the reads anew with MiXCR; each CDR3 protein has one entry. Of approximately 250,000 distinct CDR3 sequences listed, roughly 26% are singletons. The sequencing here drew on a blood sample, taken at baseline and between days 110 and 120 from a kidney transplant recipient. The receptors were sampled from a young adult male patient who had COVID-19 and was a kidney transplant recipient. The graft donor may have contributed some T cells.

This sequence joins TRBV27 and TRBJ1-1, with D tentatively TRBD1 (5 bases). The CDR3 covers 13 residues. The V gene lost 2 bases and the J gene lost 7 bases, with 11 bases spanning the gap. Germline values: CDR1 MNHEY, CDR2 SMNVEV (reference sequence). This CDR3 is CASSLGGALEAFF. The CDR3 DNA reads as TGTGCCAGCAGTTTAGGGGGTGCCCTTGAAGCTTTCTTT.

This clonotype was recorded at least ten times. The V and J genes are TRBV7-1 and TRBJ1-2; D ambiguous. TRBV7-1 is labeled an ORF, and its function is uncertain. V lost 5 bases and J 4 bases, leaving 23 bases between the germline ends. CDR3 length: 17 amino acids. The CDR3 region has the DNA TGTGCCAGCAGCATAACACATCACGAGGGAAAGACCTATGGCTACACCTTC. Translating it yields CASSITHHEGKTYGYTF.

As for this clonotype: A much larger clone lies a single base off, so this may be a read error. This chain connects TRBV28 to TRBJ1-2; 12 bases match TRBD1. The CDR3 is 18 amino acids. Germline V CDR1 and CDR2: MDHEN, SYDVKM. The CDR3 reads CAGSPSHRDRGLNYGYTF. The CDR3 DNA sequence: TGTGCCGGCAGTCCCTCCCATCGGGACAGGGGGCTCAACTATGGCTACACCTTC.

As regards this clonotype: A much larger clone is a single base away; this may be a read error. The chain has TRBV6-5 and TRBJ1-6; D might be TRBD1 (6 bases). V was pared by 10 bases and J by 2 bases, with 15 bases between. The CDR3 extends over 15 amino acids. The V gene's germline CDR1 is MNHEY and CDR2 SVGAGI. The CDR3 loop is CATRTESPYNSPLHF. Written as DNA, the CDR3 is TGTGCCACACGGACAGAAAGCCCCTATAATTCACCCCTCCACTTT.

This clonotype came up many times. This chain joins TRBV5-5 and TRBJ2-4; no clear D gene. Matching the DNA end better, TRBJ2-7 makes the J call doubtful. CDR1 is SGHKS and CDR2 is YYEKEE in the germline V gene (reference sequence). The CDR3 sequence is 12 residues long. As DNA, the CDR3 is TGTGCCAGCAGCTTGGACAACTACGAGCAGTACTTC. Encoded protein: CASSLDNYEQYF.

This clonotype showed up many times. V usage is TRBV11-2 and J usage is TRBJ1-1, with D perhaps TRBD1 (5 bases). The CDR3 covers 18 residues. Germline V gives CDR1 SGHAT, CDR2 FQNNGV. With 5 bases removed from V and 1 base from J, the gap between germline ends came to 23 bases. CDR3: CASSRERDGGFWNTEAFF. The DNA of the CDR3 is TGTGCCAGCAGCCGAGAACGGGACGGGGGATTCTGGAACACTGAAGCTTTCTTT.

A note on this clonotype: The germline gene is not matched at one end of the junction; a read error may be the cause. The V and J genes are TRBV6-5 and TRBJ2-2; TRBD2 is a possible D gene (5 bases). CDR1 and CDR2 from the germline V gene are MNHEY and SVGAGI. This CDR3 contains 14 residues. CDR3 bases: TGTACCAGCAGTTACACGCGGGACACCGGGGAGCTGTTTTTT. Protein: CTSSYTRDTGELFF.

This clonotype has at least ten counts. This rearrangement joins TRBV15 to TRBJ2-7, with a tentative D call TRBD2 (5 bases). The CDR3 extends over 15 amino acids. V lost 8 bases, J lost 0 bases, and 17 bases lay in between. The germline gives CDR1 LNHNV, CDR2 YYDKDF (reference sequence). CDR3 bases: TGTGCCACCCCCTGTCAAGCGGATTACTCCTACGAGCAGTACTTC. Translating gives CATPCQADYSYEQYF.

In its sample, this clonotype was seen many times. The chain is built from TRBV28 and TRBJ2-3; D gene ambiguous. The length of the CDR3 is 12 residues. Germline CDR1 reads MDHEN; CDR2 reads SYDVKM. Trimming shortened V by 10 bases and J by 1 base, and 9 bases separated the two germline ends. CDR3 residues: CATRPGTDTQYF. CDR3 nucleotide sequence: TGTGCCACCCGGCCGGGCACAGATACGCAGTATTTT.

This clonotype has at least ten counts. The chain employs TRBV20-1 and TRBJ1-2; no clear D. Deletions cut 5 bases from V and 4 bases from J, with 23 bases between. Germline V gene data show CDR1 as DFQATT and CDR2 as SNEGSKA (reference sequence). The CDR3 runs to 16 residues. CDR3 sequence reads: CSAYSGLFRKTYGYTF. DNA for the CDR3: TGCAGTGCTTACAGTGGGCTGTTTCGAAAGACCTATGGCTACACCTTC.